This T cell receptor (beta chain) came from a study of blood T cells in healthy people across ages. Study-level background: Template switching picked up about one barcoded beta molecule for each two T cells. Study observations and caveats: While age rose, TCR beta diversity per million T cells dropped in a roughly linear way.

Comment on this clonotype: Its specificity is not known. At one boundary the junction diverges from the germline segment, which might be a read error.

This CDR3 is 16 amino acids long. Germline V gene sequence: CDR1 SGHKS, CDR2 YYEKEE (reference sequence). Next came a second PCR, run for roughly 7 to 12 cycles, which used a sample-barcoded 5' primer along with a J-beta primer mix. Every cDNA was tagged by a template-switch adaptor with 12 random nucleotides. MiXCR, applied by TCRdb to the 5' RACE reads, yields one record per CDR3 protein. The sample has 1,500,000 or so distinct CDR3 sequences; around 59% are singletons. Specimen: blood. This TCR came from a young man in good health. The chain is built from TRBV5-5 and TRBJ2-6; the D gene is possibly TRBD1 (6 bases). CDR3 nucleotide sequence: TGTGCTAGCAGCGATATGAGGGGGACTGGGGCCAACGTCCTGACTTTC. This gives the protein CASSDMRGTGANVLTF.